Listed here is a single T cell receptor beta chain. Antigen: not known. At one end the junction does not follow the germline gene, possibly because of a read error. These data originate in a study of tumor and adjacent non-tumor tissue in lung cancer. Overall study context: Stage I to III disease affected roughly 10 men and 5 women aged roughly 31 to 76. On average, productive TCRbeta reads reached about 4.17 million per sample.

RNA was extracted from bulk tissue without any cell sorting. More than 3 cm separated this lung sample from the edge of the tumor. Study-level points and caveats: Tumor tissue had significantly higher TCR diversity than normal lung. Top 100 clones took a larger repertoire share in normal lung.

Three rounds of nested PCR, following a modified ARM-PCR protocol, produced the TCRbeta library. TCRdb reprocessed the multiplex PCR reads via MiXCR and lists one record per CDR3 protein. This sample has 98,000 or so distinct CDR3 sequences, with around three quarters found just once. The CDR3 spans 14 residues. The chain has TRBV12-3 or TRBV12-4 and TRBJ2-1, with TRBD2 matching 7 bases. The sequence derives from a man aged 60 to 69 with small cell lung cancer. Sequences were obtained from distant non-tumor lung tissue. In DNA, the CDR3 is TGTGCCAGCAGGCACGGGGGGATCTACAATGAGCAGTCCTTC. Amino acid sequence: CASRHGGIYNEQSF.